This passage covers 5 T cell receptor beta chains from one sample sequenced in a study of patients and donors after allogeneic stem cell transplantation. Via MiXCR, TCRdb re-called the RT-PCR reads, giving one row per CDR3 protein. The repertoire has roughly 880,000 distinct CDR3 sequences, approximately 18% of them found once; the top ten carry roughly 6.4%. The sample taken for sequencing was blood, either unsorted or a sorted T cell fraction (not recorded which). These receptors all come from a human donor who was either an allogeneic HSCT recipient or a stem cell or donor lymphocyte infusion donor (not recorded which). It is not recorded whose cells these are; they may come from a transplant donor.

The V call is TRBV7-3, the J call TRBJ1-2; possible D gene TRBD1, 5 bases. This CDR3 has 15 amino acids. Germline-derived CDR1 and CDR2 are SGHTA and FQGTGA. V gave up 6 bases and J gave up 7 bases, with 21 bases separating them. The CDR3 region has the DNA TGTGCCAGCAGTTCCGGGACCCGATTGTCCTCTGGCTACACCTTC. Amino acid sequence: CASSSGTRLSSGYTF.

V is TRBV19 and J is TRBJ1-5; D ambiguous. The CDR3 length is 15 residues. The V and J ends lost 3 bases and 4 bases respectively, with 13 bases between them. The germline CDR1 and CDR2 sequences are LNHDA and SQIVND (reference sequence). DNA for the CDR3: TGTGCCAGTAGTATTCTGATAAAGGAAAATCAGCCCCAGCATTTT. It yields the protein CASSILIKENQPQHF.

The CDR3: CATSRVTGAKGAFF. DNA for the CDR3: TGTGCCACCAGCAGGGTTACGGGGGCTAAAGGAGCTTTCTTT. The chain couples TRBV15 to TRBJ1-1, with D possibly TRBD1 on 6 matching bases. Trimming removed 3 bases at V and 10 bases at J, with 18 bases between. The CDR3 sequence is 14 residues long. Germline lookup yields CDR1 LNHNV and CDR2 YYDKDF (reference sequence).

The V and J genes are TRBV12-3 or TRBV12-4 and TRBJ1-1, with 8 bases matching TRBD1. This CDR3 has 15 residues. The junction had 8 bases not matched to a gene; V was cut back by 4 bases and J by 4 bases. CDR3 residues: CASSSIRGLGTEAFF. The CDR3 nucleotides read TGTGCCAGCAGTTCCATCAGGGGGCTTGGCACTGAAGCTTTCTTT.

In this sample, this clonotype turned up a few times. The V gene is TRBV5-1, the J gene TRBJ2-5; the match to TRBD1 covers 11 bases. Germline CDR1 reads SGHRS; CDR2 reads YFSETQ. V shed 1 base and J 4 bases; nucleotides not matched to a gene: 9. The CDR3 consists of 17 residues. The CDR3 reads CASSLRGQGVFGETQYF. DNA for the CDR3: TGCGCCAGCAGCTTGAGGGGACAGGGGGTTTTCGGAGAGACCCAGTACTTC.